This T cell receptor (beta chain) is drawn from a study of cytomegalovirus exposure and HLA in healthy donors. Study conclusions and caveats: In vitro, three CMV-associated chains proved specific for CMV antigens. There was a cluster of highly shared sequence variants that was likely a sequencing artifact. Cytomegalovirus status, reportedly, was diagnosed with high specificity and sensitivity by the classifier. Most TCR sequences were seen very rarely across donors, but some public TCRs occurred in many.

As for this clone: The antigen is not known.

The germline V gene encodes CDR1 KGHSH and CDR2 LQKENI. There are 13 residues in the CDR3. Trimming shortened V by 1 base and J by 6 bases, and 9 bases separated the two germline ends. The PCR contained 60 Vbeta and 13 Jbeta primers. TCRdb's table, derived via immunoSEQ multiplex PCR, lists solely in-frame clones and lacks some. Found here are under 150,000 clones, 75% to 80% of them singletons; the top ten hold 4.9%. The sample was PBMCs. The gene calls are TRBV18 and TRBJ1-1; tentatively, D is TRBD1 (6 bases). This TCR derives from a woman aged 45-59 years in good health and CMV-seronegative. The CDR3 loop reads CASSPRQESEAFF. Written as DNA, the CDR3 is TGTGCCAGCTCACCACGACAGGAGTCTGAAGCTTTCTTT.